The 19 T cell receptor beta chains in this list originate from one sample, sequenced in a study of blood T cell repertoires in COVID-19. Assay: immunoSEQ multiplex PCR; the TCRdb copy retains only in-frame clones and omits some. Of roughly 200,000 clones listed, roughly three quarters were seen once; the top ten hold more than 6.5%. The specimen was peripheral blood. The receptors come from a woman in her forties or fifties with active or convalescent COVID-19.

The V and J genes are TRBV18 and TRBJ1-1; 7 positions match TRBD1. V shed 5 bases, J shed 3 bases, and the junction held 9 bases outside the gene matches. From germline, CDR1 is KGHSH and CDR2 LQKENI. CDR3 length equals 15 residues. The CDR3 DNA reads TGTGCCAGCTCAATAAGACAGGGCGGGGACACTGAAGCTTTCTTT. As protein: CASSIRQGGDTEAFF.

This chain joins TRBV11-2 and TRBJ2-7; 8 positions agree with TRBD2. The V segment lost 1 base and the J segment 3 bases; nucleotides outside the gene matches: 5. Per the germline V gene, CDR1 is SGHAT and CDR2 is FQNNGV. The CDR3 is 15 amino acids. The CDR3 region has the DNA TGTGCCAGCAGCTTAGTTAGCGGGGCCCACTACGAGCAGTACTTC. Its translation: CASSLVSGAHYEQYF.

DNA for the CDR3: TGTGCCAGCAGCCAAGATTTGTCCCAGGGGGCTAGGGAGACCCAGTACTTC. Translation gives CASSQDLSQGARETQYF. The chain links TRBV4-2 to TRBJ2-5; 8 bases align to TRBD1. The CDR3 extends over 17 amino acids. Per germline, CDR1 LGHNA and CDR2 YNFKEQ. J gave up 5 bases and V 0 bases, and 11 bases lay outside the gene matches.

This clone has only one observation. The chain couples TRBV19 to TRBJ1-2; D is perhaps TRBD1 (5 bases). Per germline, CDR1 LNHDA and CDR2 SQIVND (reference sequence). Trimming removed 7 bases at V and 8 bases at J, with 29 bases between. This CDR3 spans 17 amino acids. The CDR3 protein is CASTGGVGVVLSSGYTF. The CDR3 coding sequence is TGTGCCAGTACCGGGGGGGTCGGGGTAGTCCTGTCGTCGGGCTACACCTTC.

The rearrangement links TRBV29-1 to TRBJ1-2; 8 bases line up with TRBD1. Germline lookup yields CDR1 SQVTM and CDR2 ANQGSEA. The CDR3 runs 13 residues. After removal of 6 bases from V and 3 bases from J, the junction contained 6 bases not matched to a gene. DNA of the CDR3: TGCAGCGTCCTACAGGGGGGGGACTATGGCTACACCTTC. The encoded protein is CSVLQGGDYGYTF.

The chain has TRBV9 and TRBJ2-5; possibly TRBD2 for D (6 bases). The CDR3 loop spans 13 amino acids. The V and J ends lost 2 bases and 2 bases respectively, with 7 bases between them. CDR1 is SGDLS and CDR2 is YYNGEE in the germline V gene. The CDR3 loop reads CASSVGLQETQYF. CDR3 bases: TGTGCCAGCAGCGTCGGACTACAAGAGACCCAGTACTTC.

The chain is built from TRBV4-3 and TRBJ1-3; D gene unclear. CDR3 length equals 17 residues. Germline V gene data show CDR1 as LGHNA and CDR2 as YSLEER. Trimming took 1 base from V and 3 from J, leaving 16 bases between them. CDR3 sequence reads: CASSQVGDGAFGNTIYF. The CDR3, as DNA: TGCGCCAGCAGCCAAGTAGGAGACGGTGCCTTTGGAAACACCATATATTTT.

The chain joins TRBV12-3 or TRBV12-4 to TRBJ1-2; unclear D gene. Trimming shortened V by 3 bases and J by 6 bases, and 5 bases separated the two germline ends. The CDR3 length is 11 residues. Here the CDR3 DNA reads TGTGCCAGCAGTTTTTCTCATGGCTACACCTTC. Protein product: CASSFSHGYTF.

The CDR3 here is CASTELPRGGNTEAFF. CDR3 nucleotide sequence: TGTGCCAGCACCGAATTGCCCAGGGGTGGGAACACTGAAGCTTTCTTT. The V gene is TRBV7-6, the J gene TRBJ1-1; the D gene is possibly TRBD1 (6 bases). Between the trimmed V and J ends, which lost 7 bases and 1 base, there was a span of 19 bases. The germline gives CDR1 SGHVS, CDR2 FNYEAQ. CDR3 length: 16 amino acids. Supplemented by reference TRBV7-6 and TRBJ1-1, the full variable domain reads GAGVSQSPRYKVTKRGQDVALRCDPISGHVSLYWYRQALGQGPEFLTYFNYEAQQDKSGLPNDRFSAERPEGSISTLTIQRTEQRDSAMYRCASTELPRGGNTEAFFGQGTRLTVV.

This clone was found a few times. J is TRBJ2-1 and V is TRBV29-1; the match to TRBD2 covers 14 bases. The CDR3 loop spans 15 amino acids. Trimming at V came to 1 base and at J to 8 bases, leaving 4 bases not matched to a gene. Germline CDR1 and CDR2: SQVTM and ANQGSEA. In DNA, the CDR3 is TGCAGCGTTGAAGTCGGACTAGCGGGAGGAGATGAGCAGTTCTTC. Its translation is CSVEVGLAGGDEQFF.

The table lists this clone with a few counts. The chain recombines TRBV7-9 with TRBJ1-2; D uncertain. Trimming stripped 4 bases from V and 13 bases from J, with 22 bases between. From germline, CDR1 is SEHNR and CDR2 FQNEAQ (reference sequence). There are 14 residues in the CDR3. The CDR3 sequence: CASSSNFWPDAGTF. The DNA for the CDR3 is TGTGCCAGCAGCTCCAATTTTTGGCCTGATGCGGGCACCTTC. Together with reference TRBV7-9 and TRBJ1-2, the CDR3 gives the full variable domain: DTGVSQNPRHKITKRGQNVTFRCDPISEHNRLYWYRQTLGQGPEFLTYFQNEAQLEKSRLLSDRFSAERPKGSFSTLEIQRTEQGDSAMYLCASSSNFWPDAGTFGSGTRLTVV.

This clone was seen a single time. CDR3 bases: TGTGCCAGCACCCCGGGACAGGCTGGAAACACCATATATTTT. This codes for CASTPGQAGNTIYF. This chain joins TRBV7-8 and TRBJ1-3; 8 positions agree with TRBD1. Germline V lookup: CDR1 SGHVS, CDR2 FQNEAQ. The CDR3 is made up of 14 amino acids. The V segment lost 7 bases and the J segment 2 bases; nucleotides outside the gene matches: 4. The variable domain in full, completed from reference TRBV7-8 and TRBJ1-3, reads GAGVSQSPRYKVAKRGQDVALRCDPISGHVSLFWYQQALGQGPEFLTYFQNEAQLDKSGLPSDRFFAERPEGSVSTLKIQRTQQEDSAVYLCASTPGQAGNTIYFGEGSWLTVV.

This clone was seen more than once but under ten times. The gene calls are TRBV18 and TRBJ2-7; 11 bases fit TRBD2. The germline CDR1 and CDR2 sequences are KGHSH and LQKENI. V gave up 0 bases and J gave up 3 bases; unmatched junction bases: 7. This CDR3 spans 17 amino acids. The CDR3 DNA is TGTGCCAGCTCACCACCCCGAGGGACTAGCGGCGGCTACGAGCAGTACTTC. Its translation: CASSPPRGTSGGYEQYF.

CDR3 DNA: TGTGCCAGTAGTATCAGGGTACCTCCTGGGATGAACACTGAAGCTTTCTTT. This sequence encodes CASSIRVPPGMNTEAFF. The rearrangement uses TRBV19 and TRBJ1-1, with D perhaps matching TRBD1 (5 bases). The germline V gene has CDR1 LNHDA and CDR2 SQIVND (reference sequence). The V end lost 3 bases, the J end lost 0 bases, and 17 bases lay between the germline ends. The CDR3 has 17 residues.

V gene TRBV27 combines with J gene TRBJ2-1, with 12 bases identical to TRBD2. Per germline, CDR1 MNHEY and CDR2 SMNVEV (reference sequence). V was clipped by 5 bases and J by 2 bases; unmatched bases: 4. The CDR3 runs 16 residues. The CDR3 sequence: CASSPSGRATYNEQFF. CDR3 in DNA: TGTGCCAGCAGTCCTAGCGGGAGGGCCACCTACAATGAGCAGTTCTTC.

The V gene is TRBV7-2, the J gene TRBJ2-5, with TRBD2 matching 7 bases. With 5 bases clipped from V and 4 bases from J, the junction kept 7 bases outside the gene matches. Germline V gene sequence: CDR1 SGHTA, CDR2 FQGNSA. The CDR3 totals 14 residues. The CDR3 region has the DNA TGTGCCAGCAGCCTTAGCGGGTGGGGAGAGACCCAGTACTTC. Translation gives CASSLSGWGETQYF. Together with reference TRBV7-2 and TRBJ2-5, the CDR3 gives the full variable domain: GAGVSQSPSNKVTEKGKDVELRCDPISGHTALYWYRQSLGQGLEFLIYFQGNSAPDKSGLPSDRFSAERTGGSVSTLTIQRTQQEDSAVYLCASSLSGWGETQYFGPGTRLLVL.

The chain links TRBV6-2 or TRBV6-3 to TRBJ1-2, with D perhaps matching TRBD1 (5 bases). CDR1 MNHEY and CDR2 SVGEGT come from the germline V gene. The CDR3 covers 12 residues. The germline V and J ends were trimmed by 4 bases and 4 bases, with 7 bases remaining between them. The DNA of the CDR3 is TGTGCCAGCAGTTCTGACAGCTATGGCTACACCTTC. Protein: CASSSDSYGYTF.

The chain combines TRBV5-1 with TRBJ2-3; 15 nucleotides align to TRBD2. CDR1 is SGHRS and CDR2 is YFSETQ in the germline V gene. This CDR3 contains 20 residues. The V gene end was trimmed by 0 bases and the J gene end by 3 bases; junction bases not matched to a gene: 11. The CDR3 nucleotides read TGCGCCAGCAGCTTGGATAACCCGGGACTAGCGGGAGGTAGGACAGATACGCAGTATTTT. This sequence encodes CASSLDNPGLAGGRTDTQYF. Full variable domain (remainder filled in from reference TRBV5-1 and TRBJ2-3): KAGVTQTPRYLIKTRGQQVTLSCSPISGHRSVSWYQQTPGQGLQFLFEYFSETQRNKGNFPGRFSGRQFSNSRSEMNVSTLELGDSALYLCASSLDNPGLAGGRTDTQYFGPGTRLTVL.

This clone was seen only a few times. This chain links TRBV5-1 with TRBJ2-7, with 7 bases fitting TRBD1. This CDR3 spans 13 amino acids. V dropped 4 bases and J dropped 7; count of bases not matched to a gene: 8. CDR1 and CDR2 (germline): SGHRS, YFSETQ. The CDR3 DNA sequence: TGCGCCAGCAGCACTAAGGGGGCAGGGGAGCAGTACTTC. It specifies CASSTKGAGEQYF. Filled out from reference TRBV5-1 and TRBJ2-7, the complete variable domain reads KAGVTQTPRYLIKTRGQQVTLSCSPISGHRSVSWYQQTPGQGLQFLFEYFSETQRNKGNFPGRFSGRQFSNSRSEMNVSTLELGDSALYLCASSTKGAGEQYFGPGTRLTVT.